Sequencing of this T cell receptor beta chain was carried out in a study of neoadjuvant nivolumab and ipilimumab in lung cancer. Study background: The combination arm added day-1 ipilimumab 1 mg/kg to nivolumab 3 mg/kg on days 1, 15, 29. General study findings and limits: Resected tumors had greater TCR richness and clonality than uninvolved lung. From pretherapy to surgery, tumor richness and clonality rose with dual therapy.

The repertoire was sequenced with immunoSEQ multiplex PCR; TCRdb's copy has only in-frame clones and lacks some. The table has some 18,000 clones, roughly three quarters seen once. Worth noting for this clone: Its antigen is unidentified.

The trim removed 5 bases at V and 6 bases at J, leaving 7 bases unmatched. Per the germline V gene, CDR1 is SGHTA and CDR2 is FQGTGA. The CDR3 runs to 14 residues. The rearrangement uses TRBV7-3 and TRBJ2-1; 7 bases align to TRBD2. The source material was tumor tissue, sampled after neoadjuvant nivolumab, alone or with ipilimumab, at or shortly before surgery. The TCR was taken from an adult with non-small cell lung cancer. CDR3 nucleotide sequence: TGTGCCAGCAGCACAGGACTAGTAGGCAATGAGCAGTTCTTC. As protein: CASSTGLVGNEQFF.